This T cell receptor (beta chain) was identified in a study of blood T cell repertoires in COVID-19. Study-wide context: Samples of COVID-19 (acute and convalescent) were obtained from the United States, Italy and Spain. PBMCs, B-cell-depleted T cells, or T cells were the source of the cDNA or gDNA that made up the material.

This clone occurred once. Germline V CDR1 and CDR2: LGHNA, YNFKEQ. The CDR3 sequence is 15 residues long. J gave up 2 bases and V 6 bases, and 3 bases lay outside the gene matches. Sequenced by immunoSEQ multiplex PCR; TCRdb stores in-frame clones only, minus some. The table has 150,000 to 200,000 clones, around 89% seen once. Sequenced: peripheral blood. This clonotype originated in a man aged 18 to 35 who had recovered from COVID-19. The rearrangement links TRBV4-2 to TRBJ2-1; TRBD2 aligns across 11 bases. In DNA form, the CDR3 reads TGTGCCAGCAGACTACTAGCGGGAGCCTACAATGAGCAGTTCTTC. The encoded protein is CASRLLAGAYNEQFF.